This TCR beta chain derives from a study of cytomegalovirus exposure and HLA in healthy donors. Whole-study context: Both the roughly 120 validation repertoires and the 666 first-cohort repertoires used the same platform, as reported by a later analysis. Findings and caveats of the study: It was reported that the classifier diagnosed cytomegalovirus status with high specificity and sensitivity in both the original and validation cohorts. In the roughly 110 validation repertoires, just under 95% of cluster scores exceeded 0, per a later analysis.

V trimming: 4 bases; J trimming: 5 bases; junction bases outside the gene matches: 9. This CDR3 comprises 16 residues. From germline, CDR1 is SGHTA and CDR2 FQGNSA. Assay used: immunoSEQ multiplex PCR; TCRdb lists only in-frame clones, some missing. Of 100,000 to 150,000 clones listed, more than 85% were seen once; the top ten hold around 4.5%. Regarding this clone: Its antigen is still unknown.

V and J are TRBV7-2 and TRBJ2-1; 9 bases are shared with TRBD2. Material for sequencing was PBMCs. This receptor was taken from a man between 18 and 29 years old in good health and CMV-seropositive. The CDR3 DNA is TGTGCCAGCAGCTCCCCCGTAGCGGGAGCAAACAATGAGCAGTTCTTC. It encodes CASSSPVAGANNEQFF. Combining the CDR3 with reference TRBV7-2 and TRBJ2-1 gives the whole variable domain GAGVSQSPSNKVTEKGKDVELRCDPISGHTALYWYRQSLGQGLEFLIYFQGNSAPDKSGLPSDRFSAERTGGSVSTLTIQRTQQEDSAVYLCASSSPVAGANNEQFFGPGTRLTVL.